The rows below give T cell receptor beta chains drawn from one sample of a study of early T cells in non-severe SARS-CoV-2 infection. One entry per CDR3 protein results from TCRdb running MiXCR on the 5' RACE reads. Found here are about 79,000 distinct CDR3 sequences, roughly 12% of them singletons; the top ten hold approximately 4.5%. The sample was whole blood. Receptors were obtained from an adult who was a healthcare worker with PCR-confirmed SARS-CoV-2 infection or an uninfected control (not recorded which). CDR3s include the opening cysteine and the closing phenylalanine or tryptophan. D genes are given only for firm matches. Size is stated for part of the rows, as once, few or many counts, or as a class when the clone is expanded.

V: TRBV12-3/TRBV12-4; size: few; D: -; CDR3: CASSRRVGLGGNTIYF
V: TRBV6-1; size: few; D: TRBD1; CDR3: CASNDRGLMNTEAFF
V: TRBV25-1; size: many; D: TRBD2; CDR3: CASPGLAGASVYNEQFF
V: TRBV29-1; size: -; D: TRBD1; CDR3: CSVMTGGYGYTF
V: TRBV5-1; size: few; D: TRBD2; CDR3: CASSLVLAGAGEQFF
V: TRBV6-2/TRBV6-3; size: many; D: TRBD1; CDR3: CASATPTGDLGNQPQHF
V: TRBV12-3/TRBV12-4; size: -; D: -; CDR3: CASSNLRGSTGELFF
V: TRBV29-1; size: many; D: TRBD1; CDR3: CSVRRQGRTDTQYF
V: TRBV27; size: -; D: TRBD1; CDR3: CASRSSSGTGVKNEQFF
V: TRBV11-2; size: many; D: -; CDR3: CASSPGWGQLVF
V: TRBV29-1; size: few; D: -; CDR3: CSVGRGNEQFF
V: TRBV7-2; size: -; D: -; CDR3: CASSLSGTIYF
V: TRBV28; size: -; D: TRBD2; CDR3: CASSIPLGRGTRGETQYF
V: TRBV18; size: many; D: -; CDR3: CASSPTEETQYF
V: TRBV12-3/TRBV12-4; size: few; D: TRBD1; CDR3: CASSRDREGYTF
V: TRBV7-6; size: -; D: -; CDR3: CASSLESTELFF